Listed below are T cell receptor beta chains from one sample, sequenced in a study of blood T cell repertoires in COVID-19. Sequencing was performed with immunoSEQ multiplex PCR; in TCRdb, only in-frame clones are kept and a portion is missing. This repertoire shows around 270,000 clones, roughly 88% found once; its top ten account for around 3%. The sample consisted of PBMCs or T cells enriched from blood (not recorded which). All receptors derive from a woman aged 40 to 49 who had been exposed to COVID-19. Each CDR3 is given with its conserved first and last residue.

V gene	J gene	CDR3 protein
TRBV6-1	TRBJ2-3	CASSEAGEGLTDTQYF
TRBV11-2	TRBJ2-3	CASRPNRDTRTSDTQYF
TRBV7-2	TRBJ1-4	CASSSEGGNEKLFF
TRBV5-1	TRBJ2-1	CASSLTNEQFF
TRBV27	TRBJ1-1	CASSFRRDPMNTEAFF
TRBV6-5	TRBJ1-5	CASSSGTAGDQPQHF
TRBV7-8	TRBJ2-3	CASSLAYRETDTQYF
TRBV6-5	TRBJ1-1	CASSLGQTMNTEAFF
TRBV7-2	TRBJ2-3	CASSWTSGINTDTQYF
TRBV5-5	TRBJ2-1	CASSLWASGNEQFF
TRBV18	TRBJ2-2	CASSRDQSGTGSGELFF
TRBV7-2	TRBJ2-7	CASSLVANIGTYEQYF
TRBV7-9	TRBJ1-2	CASSGTGMSGYTF
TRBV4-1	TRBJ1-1	CASSQRGPNTEAFF
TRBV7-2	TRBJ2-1	CASSLKVGGPYNEQFF
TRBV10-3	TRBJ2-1	CAISPDRGDEQFF
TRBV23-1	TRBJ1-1	CASSQSDRNTEAFF
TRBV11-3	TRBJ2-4	CASTKDGTGGSRAKNIQYF
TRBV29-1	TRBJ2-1	CSVVKSGVLGREQEFF
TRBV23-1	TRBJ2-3	CASSCRTSGFTDTQYF
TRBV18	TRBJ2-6	CASSLQGTLFRGANVLTF